These T cell receptor beta chains were read from a single sample in a study of cytomegalovirus exposure and HLA in healthy donors. Sequencing used immunoSEQ multiplex PCR; TCRdb keeps in-frame clones, though not all of them. The data contain about 140,000 clones, about 79% of them singletons. The sample taken for sequencing was PBMCs. Every receptor here comes from a man in his forties in good health and CMV-seropositive. The CDR3 runs from the conserved cysteine through the conserved F or W. Each record gives: J gene, V gene, D gene, clone size, CDR3 protein, CDR3 DNA. D genes are given only for firm matches. Expanded clones are given a class, and other clones once, few, many or no size at all.

>TRBJ2-7|TRBV19|TRBD1|-
CASSPLQGRGTYEQYF
TGTGCCAGTAGCCCCCTTCAAGGCAGGGGGACCTACGAGCAGTACTTC
>TRBJ1-2|TRBV7-2|-|-
CASSTGPHSGGYTF
TGTGCCAGCAGCACAGGTCCCCACAGCGGGGGCTACACCTTC
>TRBJ1-5|TRBV18|-|-
CASSRVNNGLEVQPQHF
TGTGCCAGCTCACGAGTGAATAACGGCTTGGAGGTACAGCCCCAGCATTTT
>TRBJ2-7|TRBV4-2|-|few
CASSQESKREAYEQYF
TGTGCCAGCAGCCAAGAATCGAAAAGAGAAGCCTACGAGCAGTACTTC
>TRBJ1-1|TRBV5-1|-|-
CASSLYGGTEAFF
TGCGCCAGCAGCTTGTACGGAGGCACTGAAGCTTTCTTT
>TRBJ2-3|TRBV5-1|TRBD2|-
CASSSPDGGGLQYF
TGCGCCAGCAGCTCCCCCGACGGCGGGGGATTGCAGTATTTT
>TRBJ2-1|TRBV7-9|-|-
CASSLNPSGNEQFF
TGTGCCAGCAGCTTAAACCCGAGCGGCAATGAGCAGTTCTTC
>TRBJ2-7|TRBV4-3|TRBD2|once
CASSQGTILAGRRGYEQYF
TGCGCCAGCAGCCAAGGAACTATACTAGCGGGGCGTCGGGGCTACGAGCAGTACTTC
>TRBJ1-5|TRBV6-1|TRBD1|-
CASSEAWQGDQPQHF
TGTGCCAGCAGTGAAGCATGGCAGGGGGATCAGCCCCAGCATTTT
>TRBJ2-1|TRBV6-1|-|-
CASSQGFEQFF
TGTGCCAGCAGTCAGGGATTTGAGCAGTTCTTC
>TRBJ1-6|TRBV30|-|few
CAWSPSSYNSPLHF
TGTGCCTGGAGTCCGAGCTCCTATAATTCACCCCTCCACTTT
>TRBJ2-1|TRBV5-4|TRBD2|few
CASSSLAGGSYNEQFF
TGTGCCAGCAGCAGTTTAGCGGGCGGCTCCTACAATGAGCAGTTCTTC
>TRBJ2-1|TRBV9|TRBD2|-
CASSAPPLAGGGEQFF
TGTGCCAGCAGCGCGCCCCCACTAGCGGGAGGGGGTGAGCAGTTCTTC
>TRBJ1-2|TRBV6-5|TRBD1|few
CASSYSDRGLYGYTF
TGTGCCAGCAGTTACTCGGACAGGGGGCTCTATGGCTACACCTTC
>TRBJ2-7|TRBV4-3|TRBD1|-
CASSQGVQGAYEQYF
TGCGCCAGCAGCCAAGGTGTACAGGGGGCCTACGAGCAGTACTTC
>TRBJ1-1|TRBV27|-|-
CASRKQGGGTEAFF
TGTGCCAGCAGAAAACAGGGTGGAGGAACTGAAGCTTTCTTT
>TRBJ1-1|TRBV30|TRBD1|-
CALNVRDRGQAFF
TGTGCCTTGAACGTCCGGGACAGGGGGCAAGCTTTCTTT
>TRBJ2-3|TRBV10-3|TRBD2|-
CAISTSGGTDTQYF
TGTGCCATCAGTACTAGCGGGGGCACAGATACGCAGTATTTT
>TRBJ2-7|TRBV7-2|TRBD2|-
CASSLVSGGQDYEQYF
TGTGCCAGCAGCTTAGTTAGCGGGGGGCAAGACTACGAGCAGTACTTC
>TRBJ2-7|TRBV27|-|-
CASSLVVSYEQYF
TGTGCCAGCAGTTTAGTCGTCTCCTACGAGCAGTACTTC
>TRBJ1-2|TRBV7-9|TRBD1|few
CASSWRGRDYGYTF
TGTGCCAGCAGTTGGAGGGGGCGCGACTATGGCTACACCTTC
>TRBJ2-7|TRBV6-1|-|-
CASNRPLTRTYEQYF
TGTGCCAGCAATCGACCCCTGACACGGACCTACGAGCAGTACTTC
>TRBJ2-1|TRBV7-7|-|-
CASSPRPSGAGLNEQFF
TGTGCCAGCAGCCCTCGTCCTTCTGGGGCAGGCCTGAATGAGCAGTTCTTC
>TRBJ1-4|TRBV6-5|TRBD1|-
CASRSQGANEKLFF
TGTGCCAGCAGAAGCCAGGGGGCCAATGAAAAACTGTTTTTT
>TRBJ2-3|TRBV10-3|-|-
CATKEVQAHTDTQYF
TGTGCCACAAAGGAGGTTCAGGCACACACAGATACGCAGTATTTT
>TRBJ2-6|TRBV10-3|-|-
CAISGYTQGGANVLTF
TGTGCCATCAGTGGTTACACCCAGGGGGGGGCCAACGTCCTGACTTTC
>TRBJ1-6|TRBV27|-|-
CASSFRAESNSPLHF
TGTGCCAGCAGTTTCAGGGCAGAGTCTAATTCACCCCTCCACTTT
>TRBJ1-4|TRBV7-9|TRBD1|-
CASSPGTENEKLFF
TGTGCCAGCAGCCCCGGGACAGAAAATGAAAAACTGTTTTTT
>TRBJ2-7|TRBV19|TRBD1|-
CASRNAGGYEQYF
TGTGCCAGTAGGAATGCAGGGGGCTACGAGCAGTACTTC
>TRBJ2-5|TRBV5-1|TRBD2|-
CASSLVSSGVEETQYF
TGCGCCAGCAGCTTGGTCTCTAGCGGGGTTGAAGAGACCCAGTACTTC
>TRBJ2-7|TRBV27|-|-
CASSFTTPSNYEQYF
TGTGCCAGCAGTTTTACCACTCCCTCCAACTACGAGCAGTACTTC
>TRBJ1-4|TRBV30|-|-
CAWSGREGVGISNEKLFF
TGTGCCTGGAGTGGGAGGGAGGGGGTAGGGATCTCTAATGAAAAACTGTTTTTT